Given below is one TCR beta chain in context. These data originate in a study of blood T cell repertoires in COVID-19. For the study at large: Material from acute and convalescent COVID-19 was sourced from the United States, Italy and Spain.

Sequencing used immunoSEQ multiplex PCR; TCRdb keeps in-frame clones, though not all of them. The data contain roughly 500,000 clones, 88% of them singletons. V was trimmed by 0 bases and J by 3 bases, leaving 8 bases between them. CDR3 length equals 14 residues. Per germline, CDR1 SGHNT and CDR2 YENEEA. The gene calls are TRBV11-3 and TRBJ1-2; D gene unclear. Specimen: PBMCs or T cells enriched from blood (not recorded which). This TCR derives from a woman in her 40s who had recovered from COVID-19. The CDR3 reads CASSLDTADYGYTF. The CDR3 DNA follows: TGTGCCAGCAGCTTAGATACAGCAGACTATGGCTACACCTTC.